The next 9 T cell receptor beta chains were all read from a single sample in a study of CXCR3-negative and CXCR3-positive naive CD8 T cells. TRB cDNA libraries were made by UMI-labeled 5' RACE. TCRdb re-called the 5' RACE reads and shows each CDR3 protein once, DNA omitted. The sample's table shows 35,000 to 55,000 distinct CDR3 sequences. Source material: naive CXCR3- CD8+ T cells from blood. The subset is: CD45RO-CCR7+CD27+CD95- naive CD8+ T cells lacking CXCR3 (TNR3-). These receptors all come from a human donor in good health. Some clones in this sample may be carry-over from other donors' samples.

The V call is TRBV4-3, the J call TRBJ2-7; TCRdb names TRBD2, which stays unverified in the absence of DNA. In germline, CDR1 is LGHNA, CDR2 YSLEER. This CDR3 has 15 amino acids. The CDR3: CASSQDSGGIYEQYF.

This sequence joins TRBV14 and TRBJ2-2. This CDR3 has 19 residues. CDR1 is SGHDN, CDR2 FVKESK, per germline. The CDR3 sequence: CASSLYSLRSSVYTGELFF.

The rearrangement links TRBV29-1 to TRBJ2-7; TCRdb calls TRBD1, which cannot be checked without DNA. The germline CDR1 and CDR2 sequences are SQVTM and ANQGSEA. The CDR3 consists of 11 residues. The CDR3: CSVARGYEQYF.

V is TRBV4-1 and J is TRBJ1-5; TCRdb gives TRBD1 as the D gene, but with no DNA this cannot be confirmed. The CDR3 loop spans 14 amino acids. The germline V gene encodes CDR1 MGHRA and CDR2 YSYEKL. CDR3 loop: CASSQGGALQPQHF.

The chain uses TRBV29-1 and TRBJ2-3; TCRdb designates TRBD1, a call that cannot be tested without DNA. The CDR3 extends over 14 amino acids. CDR1 is SQVTM and CDR2 is ANQGSEA in the germline V gene. The CDR3 reads CSVTQGFYTDTQYF.

This chain links TRBV4-2 with TRBJ2-7; the TCRdb D gene call, TRBD1, has no DNA to confirm it. Germline CDR1 and CDR2: LGHNA and YNFKEQ. The CDR3 sequence is 13 residues long. The CDR3 region is CASSPSGGDEQYF.

This chain uses TRBV29-1 with TRBJ2-3; TCRdb picks TRBD2, but there is no DNA to check that call. Germline assignment: CDR1 SQVTM and CDR2 ANQGSEA. The CDR3 is 20 residues long. CDR3 region: CSVEDEWGLAGGPSTDTQYF.

The CDR3 loop is CASGSSGGPSSNEQFF. The chain employs TRBV12-5 and TRBJ2-1; the TRBD2 assignment by TCRdb is unverifiable without DNA. The germline gives CDR1 LGHNT, CDR2 FRNRAP. CDR3 length equals 16 residues.

This CDR3 is CASSQEYNEQFF. The chain has TRBV12-3 or TRBV12-4 and TRBJ2-1. This CDR3 region has 12 residues.